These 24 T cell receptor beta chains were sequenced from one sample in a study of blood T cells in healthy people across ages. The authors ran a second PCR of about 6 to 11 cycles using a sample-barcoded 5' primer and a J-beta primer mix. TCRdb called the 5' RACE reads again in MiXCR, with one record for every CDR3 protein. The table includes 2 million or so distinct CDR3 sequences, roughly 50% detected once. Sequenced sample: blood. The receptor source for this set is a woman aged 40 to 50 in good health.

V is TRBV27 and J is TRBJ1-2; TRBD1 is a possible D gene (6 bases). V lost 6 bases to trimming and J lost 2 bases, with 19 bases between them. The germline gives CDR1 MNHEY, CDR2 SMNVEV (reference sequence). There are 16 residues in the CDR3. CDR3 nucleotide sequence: TGTGCCAGCAGCCTTGACAGGCCCTCATACAACTATGGCTACACCTTC. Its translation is CASSLDRPSYNYGYTF.

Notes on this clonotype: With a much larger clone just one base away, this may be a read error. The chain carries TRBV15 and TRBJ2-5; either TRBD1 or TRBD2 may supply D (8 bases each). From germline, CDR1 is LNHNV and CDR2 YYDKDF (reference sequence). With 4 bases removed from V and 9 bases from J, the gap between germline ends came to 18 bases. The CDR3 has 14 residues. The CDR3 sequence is CATSTRTGREAQYF. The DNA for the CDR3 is TGTGCCACCAGCACTCGGACAGGGCGGGAGGCCCAGTACTTC. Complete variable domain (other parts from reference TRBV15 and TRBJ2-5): DAMVIQNPRYQVTQFGKPVTLSCSQTLNHNVMYWYQQKSSQAPKLLFHYYDKDFNNEADTPDNFQSRRPNTSFCFLDIRSPGLGDTAMYLCATSTRTGREAQYFGPGTRLLVL.

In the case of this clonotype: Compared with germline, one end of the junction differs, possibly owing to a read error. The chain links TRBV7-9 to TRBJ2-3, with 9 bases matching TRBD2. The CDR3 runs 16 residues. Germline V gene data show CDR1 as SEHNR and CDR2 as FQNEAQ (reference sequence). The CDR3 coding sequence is TGTGCTAGCAGCCCCCTAGCGGGGACCGACACAGATACGCAGTATTTT. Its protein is CASSPLAGTDTDTQYF.

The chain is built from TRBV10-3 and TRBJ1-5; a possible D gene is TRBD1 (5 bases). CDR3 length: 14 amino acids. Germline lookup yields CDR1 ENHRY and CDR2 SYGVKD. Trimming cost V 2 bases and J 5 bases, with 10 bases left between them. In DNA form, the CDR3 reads TGTGCCATCAGTGAGAGGGGCAGCGATCAGCCCCAGCATTTT. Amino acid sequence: CAISERGSDQPQHF.

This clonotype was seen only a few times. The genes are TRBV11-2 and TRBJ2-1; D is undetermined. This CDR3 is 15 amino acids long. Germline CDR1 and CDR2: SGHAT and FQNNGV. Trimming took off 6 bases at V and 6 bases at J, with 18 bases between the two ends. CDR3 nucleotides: TGTGCCAGCAGTCCATACGATATCGAACGCAATGAGCAGTTCTTC. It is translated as CASSPYDIERNEQFF.

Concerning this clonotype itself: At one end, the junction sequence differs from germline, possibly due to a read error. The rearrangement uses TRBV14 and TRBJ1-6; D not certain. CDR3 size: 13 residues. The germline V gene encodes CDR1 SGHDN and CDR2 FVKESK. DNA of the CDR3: TGTGCCAGCAGCCAACTATATACTTCACCCCTCCACTTT. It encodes CASSQLYTSPLHF.

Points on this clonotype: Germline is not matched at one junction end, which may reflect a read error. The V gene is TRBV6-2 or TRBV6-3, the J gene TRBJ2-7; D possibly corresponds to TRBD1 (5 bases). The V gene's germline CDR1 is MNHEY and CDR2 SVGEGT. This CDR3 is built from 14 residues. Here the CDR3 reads CAGSYRRQSYEQYF. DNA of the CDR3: TGTGCCGGCAGTTACCGGAGACAGTCCTACGAGCAGTACTTC.

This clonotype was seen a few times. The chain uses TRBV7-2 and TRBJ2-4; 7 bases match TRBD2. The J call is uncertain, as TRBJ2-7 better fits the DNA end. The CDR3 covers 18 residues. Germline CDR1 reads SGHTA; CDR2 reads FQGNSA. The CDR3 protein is CASRMGSVDGAGDYEQYF. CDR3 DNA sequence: TGTGCCAGCAGGATGGGGTCGGTAGATGGGGCGGGGGACTACGAGCAGTACTTC.

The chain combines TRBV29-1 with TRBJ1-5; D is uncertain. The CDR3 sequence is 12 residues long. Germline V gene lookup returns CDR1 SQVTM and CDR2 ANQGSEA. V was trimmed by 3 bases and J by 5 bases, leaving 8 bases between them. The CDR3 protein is CSVESTDQPQHF. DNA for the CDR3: TGCAGCGTTGAGAGTACGGATCAGCCCCAGCATTTT.

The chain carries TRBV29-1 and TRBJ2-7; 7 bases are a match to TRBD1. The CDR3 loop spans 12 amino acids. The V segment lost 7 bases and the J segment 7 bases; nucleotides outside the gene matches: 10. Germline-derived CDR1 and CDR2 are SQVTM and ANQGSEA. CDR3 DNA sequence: TGCAGCGCCCCACGGACAGGACGAGAGCAGTACTTC. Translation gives CSAPRTGREQYF.

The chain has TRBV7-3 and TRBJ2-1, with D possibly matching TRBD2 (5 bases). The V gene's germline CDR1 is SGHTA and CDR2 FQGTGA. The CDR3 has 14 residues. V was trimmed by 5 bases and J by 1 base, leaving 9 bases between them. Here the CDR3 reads CASSPAESYNEQFF. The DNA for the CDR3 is TGTGCCAGCAGCCCAGCGGAGTCCTACAATGAGCAGTTCTTC.

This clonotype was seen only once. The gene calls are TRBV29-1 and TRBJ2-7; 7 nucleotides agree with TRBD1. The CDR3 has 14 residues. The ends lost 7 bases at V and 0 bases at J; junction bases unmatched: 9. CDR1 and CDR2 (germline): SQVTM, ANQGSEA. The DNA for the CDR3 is TGCAGCGCCTGGGACAGATCCGCCTCCTACGAGCAGTACTTC. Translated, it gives CSAWDRSASYEQYF.

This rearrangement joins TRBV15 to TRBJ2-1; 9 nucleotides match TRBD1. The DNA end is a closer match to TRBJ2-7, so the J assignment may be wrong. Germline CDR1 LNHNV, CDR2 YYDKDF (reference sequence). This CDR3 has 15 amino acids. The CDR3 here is CATSSRDRAYNEQYF. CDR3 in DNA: TGTGCCACCAGCAGCCGGGACAGGGCCTACAATGAGCAGTACTTC.

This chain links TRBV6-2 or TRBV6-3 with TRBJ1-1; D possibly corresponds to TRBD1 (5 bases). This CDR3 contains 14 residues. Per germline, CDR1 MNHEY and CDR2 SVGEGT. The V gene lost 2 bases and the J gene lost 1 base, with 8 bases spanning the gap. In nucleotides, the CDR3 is TGTGCCAGCAGTTACGAGGGACGGAACACTGAAGCTTTCTTT. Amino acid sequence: CASSYEGRNTEAFF.

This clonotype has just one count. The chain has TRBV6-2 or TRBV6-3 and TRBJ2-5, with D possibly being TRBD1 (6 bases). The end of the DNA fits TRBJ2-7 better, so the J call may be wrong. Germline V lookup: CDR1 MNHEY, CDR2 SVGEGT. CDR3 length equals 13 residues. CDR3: CASMRTAPYEQYF. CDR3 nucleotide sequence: TGTGCCAGCATGCGGACAGCCCCTTACGAGCAGTACTTC.

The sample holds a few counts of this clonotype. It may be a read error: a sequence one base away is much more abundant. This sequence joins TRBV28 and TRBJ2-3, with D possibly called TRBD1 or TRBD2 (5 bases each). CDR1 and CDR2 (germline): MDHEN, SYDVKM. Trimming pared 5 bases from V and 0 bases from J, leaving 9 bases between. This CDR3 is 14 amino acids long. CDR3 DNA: TGTGCCAGCAGTGGGACCGCTAGCACAGATACGCAGTATTTT. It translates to CASSGTASTDTQYF.

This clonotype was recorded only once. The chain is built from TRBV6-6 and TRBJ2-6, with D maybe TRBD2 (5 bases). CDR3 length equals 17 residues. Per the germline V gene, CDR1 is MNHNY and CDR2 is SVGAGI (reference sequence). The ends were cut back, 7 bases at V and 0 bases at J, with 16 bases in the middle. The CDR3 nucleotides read TGTGCCAGCACTGTCCGGGATCTTTCCTCTGGGGCCAACGTCCTGACTTTC. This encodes CASTVRDLSSGANVLTF.

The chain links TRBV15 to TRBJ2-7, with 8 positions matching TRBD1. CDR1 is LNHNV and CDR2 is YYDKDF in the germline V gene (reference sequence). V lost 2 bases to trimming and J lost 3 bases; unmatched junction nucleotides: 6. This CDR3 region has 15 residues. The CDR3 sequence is CATSRTRDRFYEQYF. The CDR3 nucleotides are TGTGCCACCAGCAGAACCCGGGACAGGTTCTACGAGCAGTACTTC. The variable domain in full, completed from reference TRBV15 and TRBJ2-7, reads DAMVIQNPRYQVTQFGKPVTLSCSQTLNHNVMYWYQQKSSQAPKLLFHYYDKDFNNEADTPDNFQSRRPNTSFCFLDIRSPGLGDTAMYLCATSRTRDRFYEQYFGPGTRLTVT.

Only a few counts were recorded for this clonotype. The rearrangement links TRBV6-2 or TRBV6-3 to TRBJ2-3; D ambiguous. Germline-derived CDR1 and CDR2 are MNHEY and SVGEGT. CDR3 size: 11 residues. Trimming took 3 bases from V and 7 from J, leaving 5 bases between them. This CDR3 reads CASSYFNTQYF. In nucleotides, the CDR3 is TGTGCCAGCAGTTATTTTAATACGCAGTATTTT.

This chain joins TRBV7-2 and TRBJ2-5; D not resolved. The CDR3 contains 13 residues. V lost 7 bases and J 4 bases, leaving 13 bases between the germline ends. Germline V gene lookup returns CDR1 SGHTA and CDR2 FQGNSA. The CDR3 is CASMRGRRETQYF. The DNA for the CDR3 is TGTGCCAGCATGCGTGGCCGGCGAGAGACCCAGTACTTC.

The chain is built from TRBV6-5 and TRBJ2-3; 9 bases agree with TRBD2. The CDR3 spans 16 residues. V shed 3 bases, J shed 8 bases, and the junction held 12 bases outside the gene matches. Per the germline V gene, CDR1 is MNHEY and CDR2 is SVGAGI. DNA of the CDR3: TGTGCCAGCAGTTATGTAGCGGGGGTTCATAAGGGTACGCAGTATTTT. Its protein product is CASSYVAGVHKGTQYF.

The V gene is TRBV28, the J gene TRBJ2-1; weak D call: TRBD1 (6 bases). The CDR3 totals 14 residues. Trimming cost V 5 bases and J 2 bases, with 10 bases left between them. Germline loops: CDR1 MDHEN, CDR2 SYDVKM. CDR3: CASSKGGTYNEQFF. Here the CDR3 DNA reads TGTGCCAGCAGTAAAGGGGGTACCTACAATGAGCAGTTCTTC. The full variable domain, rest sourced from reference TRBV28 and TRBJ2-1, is DVKVTQSSRYLVKRTGEKVFLECVQDMDHENMFWYRQDPGLGLRLIYFSYDVKMKEKGDIPEGYSVSREKKERFSLILESASTNQTSMYLCASSKGGTYNEQFFGPGTRLTVL.

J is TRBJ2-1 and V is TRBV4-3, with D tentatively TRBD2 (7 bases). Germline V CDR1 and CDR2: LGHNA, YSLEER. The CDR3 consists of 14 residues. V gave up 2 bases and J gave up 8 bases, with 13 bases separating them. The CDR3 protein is CASSQRRGGYEQFF. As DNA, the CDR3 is TGCGCCAGCAGCCAACGAAGGGGGGGGTATGAGCAGTTCTTC.

CDR3 DNA sequence: TGTGCCATCAGTGATAGGGGGGCGCGGAATGAGCAGTTCTTC. Translating gives CAISDRGARNEQFF. V gene TRBV10-3 combines with J gene TRBJ2-1, with D possibly being TRBD1 or TRBD2 (6 bases each). Trimming pared 3 bases from V and 7 bases from J, leaving 13 bases between. Looked up from germline, CDR1 is ENHRY and CDR2 is SYGVKD. The CDR3 spans 14 residues.